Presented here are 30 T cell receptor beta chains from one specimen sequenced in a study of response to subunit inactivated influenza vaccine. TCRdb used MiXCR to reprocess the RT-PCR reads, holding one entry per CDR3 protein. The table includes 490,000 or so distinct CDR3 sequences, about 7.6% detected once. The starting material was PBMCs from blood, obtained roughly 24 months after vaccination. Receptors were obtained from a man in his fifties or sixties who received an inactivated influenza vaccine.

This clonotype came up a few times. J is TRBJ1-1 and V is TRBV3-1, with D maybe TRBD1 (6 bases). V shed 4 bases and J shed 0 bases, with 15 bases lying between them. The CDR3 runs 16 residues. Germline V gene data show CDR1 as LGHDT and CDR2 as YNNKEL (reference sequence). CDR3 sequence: CASSLRRTDLNTEAFF. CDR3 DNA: TGTGCCAGCAGCCTCCGAAGGACAGACTTGAACACTGAAGCTTTCTTT.

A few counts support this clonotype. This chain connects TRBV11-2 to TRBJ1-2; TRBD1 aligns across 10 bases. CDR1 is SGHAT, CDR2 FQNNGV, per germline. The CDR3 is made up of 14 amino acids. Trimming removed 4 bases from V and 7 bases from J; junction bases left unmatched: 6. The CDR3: CASSSVGQGVGYTF. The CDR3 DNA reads TGTGCCAGCAGCTCGGTCGGACAGGGGGTTGGCTACACCTTC. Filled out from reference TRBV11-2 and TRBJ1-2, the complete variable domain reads EAGVAQSPRYKIIEKRQSVAFWCNPISGHATLYWYQQILGQGPKLLIQFQNNGVVDDSQLPKDRFSAERLKGVDSTLKIQPAKLEDSAVYLCASSSVGQGVGYTFGSGTRLTVV.

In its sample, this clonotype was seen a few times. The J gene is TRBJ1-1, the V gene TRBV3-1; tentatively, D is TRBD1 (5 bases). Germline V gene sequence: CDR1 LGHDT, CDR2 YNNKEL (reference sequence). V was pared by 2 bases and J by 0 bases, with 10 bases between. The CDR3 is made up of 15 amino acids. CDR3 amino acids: CASSQTTVMNTEAFF. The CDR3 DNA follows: TGTGCCAGCAGCCAAACGACAGTCATGAACACTGAAGCTTTCTTT.

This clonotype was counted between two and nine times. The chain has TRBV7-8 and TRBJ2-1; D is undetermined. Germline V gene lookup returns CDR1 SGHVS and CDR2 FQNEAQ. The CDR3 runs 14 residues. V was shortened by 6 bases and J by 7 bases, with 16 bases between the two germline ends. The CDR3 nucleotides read TGTGCCAGCAGGGGATGGGCTAACATAAATGAGCAGTTCTTC. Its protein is CASRGWANINEQFF. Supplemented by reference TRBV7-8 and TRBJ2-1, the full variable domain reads GAGVSQSPRYKVAKRGQDVALRCDPISGHVSLFWYQQALGQGPEFLTYFQNEAQLDKSGLPSDRFFAERPEGSVSTLKIQRTQQEDSAVYLCASRGWANINEQFFGPGTRLTVL.

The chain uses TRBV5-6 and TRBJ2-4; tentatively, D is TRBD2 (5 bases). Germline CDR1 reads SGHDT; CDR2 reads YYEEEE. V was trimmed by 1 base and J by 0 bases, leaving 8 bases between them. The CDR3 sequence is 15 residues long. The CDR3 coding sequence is TGTGCCAGCAGCTTGACTAGAGTAGCCAAAAACATTCAGTACTTC. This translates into CASSLTRVAKNIQYF.

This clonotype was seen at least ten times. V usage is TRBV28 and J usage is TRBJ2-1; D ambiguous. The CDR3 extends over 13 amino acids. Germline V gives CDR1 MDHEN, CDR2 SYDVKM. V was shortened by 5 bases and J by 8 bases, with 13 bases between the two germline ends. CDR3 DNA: TGTGCCAGCAGTCCCCGTAATGTGGATGAGCAGTTCTTC. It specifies CASSPRNVDEQFF.

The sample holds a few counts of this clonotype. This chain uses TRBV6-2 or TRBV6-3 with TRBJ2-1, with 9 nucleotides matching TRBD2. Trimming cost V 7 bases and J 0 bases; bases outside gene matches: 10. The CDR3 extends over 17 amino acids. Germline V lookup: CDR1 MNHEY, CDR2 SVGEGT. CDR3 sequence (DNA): TGTGCCAGCATGAGGCTAGCGGGAACGCTCTCCTACAATGAGCAGTTCTTC. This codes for CASMRLAGTLSYNEQFF.

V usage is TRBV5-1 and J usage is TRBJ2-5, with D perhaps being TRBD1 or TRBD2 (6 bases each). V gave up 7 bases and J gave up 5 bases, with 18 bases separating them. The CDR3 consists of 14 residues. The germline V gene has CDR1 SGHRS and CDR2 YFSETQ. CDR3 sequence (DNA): TGCGCCAGCGCTCTAGGGGGGTCGGAGGAGACCCAGTACTTC. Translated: CASALGGSEETQYF.

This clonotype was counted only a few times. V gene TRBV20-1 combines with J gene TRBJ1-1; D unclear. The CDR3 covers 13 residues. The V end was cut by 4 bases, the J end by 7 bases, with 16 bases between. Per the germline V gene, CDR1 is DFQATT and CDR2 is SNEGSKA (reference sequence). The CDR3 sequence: CSATQNRLYEAFF. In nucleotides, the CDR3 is TGCAGTGCTACCCAGAATAGGCTTTATGAAGCTTTCTTT.

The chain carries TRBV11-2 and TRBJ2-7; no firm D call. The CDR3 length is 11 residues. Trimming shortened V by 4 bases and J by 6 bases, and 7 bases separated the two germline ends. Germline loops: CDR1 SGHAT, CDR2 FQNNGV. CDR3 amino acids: CASSSAGEQYF. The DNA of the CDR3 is TGTGCCAGCAGCTCCGCCGGCGAGCAGTACTTC.

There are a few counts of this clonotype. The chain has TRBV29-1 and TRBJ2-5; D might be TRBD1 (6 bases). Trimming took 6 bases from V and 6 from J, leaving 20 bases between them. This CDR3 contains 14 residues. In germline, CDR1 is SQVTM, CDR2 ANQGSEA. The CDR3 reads CSVQKWGRGQTQYF. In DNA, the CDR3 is TGCAGCGTCCAAAAATGGGGCAGGGGACAGACCCAGTACTTC.

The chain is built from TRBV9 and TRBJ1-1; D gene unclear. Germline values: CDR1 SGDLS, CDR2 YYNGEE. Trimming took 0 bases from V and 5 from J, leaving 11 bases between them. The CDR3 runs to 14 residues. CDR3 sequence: CASSVALYETEAFF. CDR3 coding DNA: TGTGCCAGCAGCGTAGCCCTGTACGAGACTGAAGCTTTCTTT.

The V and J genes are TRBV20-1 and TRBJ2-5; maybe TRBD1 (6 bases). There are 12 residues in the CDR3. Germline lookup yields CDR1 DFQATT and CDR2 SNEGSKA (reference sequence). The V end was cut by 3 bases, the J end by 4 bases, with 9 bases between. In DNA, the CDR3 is TGCAGTGCTAGTCGCAGGGGAGAGACCCAGTACTTC. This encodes CSASRRGETQYF.

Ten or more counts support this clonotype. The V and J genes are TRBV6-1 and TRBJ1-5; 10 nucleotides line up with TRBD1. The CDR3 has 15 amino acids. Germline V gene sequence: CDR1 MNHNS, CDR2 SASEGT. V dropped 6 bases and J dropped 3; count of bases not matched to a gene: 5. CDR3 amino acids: CASSPGQGHNQPQHF. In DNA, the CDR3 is TGTGCCAGCAGCCCGGGACAGGGGCACAATCAGCCCCAGCATTTT.

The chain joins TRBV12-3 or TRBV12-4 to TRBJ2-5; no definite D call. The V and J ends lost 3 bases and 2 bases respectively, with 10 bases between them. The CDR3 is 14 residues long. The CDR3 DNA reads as TGTGCCAGCAGTTTGAGGATAAAGCAAGAGACCCAGTACTTC. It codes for CASSLRIKQETQYF.

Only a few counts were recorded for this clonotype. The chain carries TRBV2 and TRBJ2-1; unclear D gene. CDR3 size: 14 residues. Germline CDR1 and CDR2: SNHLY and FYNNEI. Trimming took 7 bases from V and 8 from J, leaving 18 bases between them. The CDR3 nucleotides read TGTGCCAGCAAGTCGGGTCGGAGCTTGGATGAGCAGTTCTTC. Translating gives CASKSGRSLDEQFF.

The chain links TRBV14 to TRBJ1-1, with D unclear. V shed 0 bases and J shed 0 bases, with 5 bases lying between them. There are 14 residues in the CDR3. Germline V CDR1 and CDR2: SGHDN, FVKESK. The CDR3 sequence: CASSQEMVNTEAFF. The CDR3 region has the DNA TGTGCCAGCAGCCAAGAAATGGTGAACACTGAAGCTTTCTTT.

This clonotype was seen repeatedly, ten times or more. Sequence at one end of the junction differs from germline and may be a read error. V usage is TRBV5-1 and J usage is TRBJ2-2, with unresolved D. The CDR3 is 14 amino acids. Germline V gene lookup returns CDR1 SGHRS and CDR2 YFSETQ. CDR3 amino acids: CASSPRTDTGELFF. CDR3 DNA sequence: TGTGCCAGCAGTCCCCGGACGGACACCGGGGAGCTGTTTTTT.

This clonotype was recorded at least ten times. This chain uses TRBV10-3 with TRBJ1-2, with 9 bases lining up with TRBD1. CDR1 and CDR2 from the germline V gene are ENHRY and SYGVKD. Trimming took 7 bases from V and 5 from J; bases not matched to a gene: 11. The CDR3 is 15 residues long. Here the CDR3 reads CAITTGGQGGYGYTF. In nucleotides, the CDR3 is TGTGCCATCACCACCGGGGGACAGGGTGGATATGGCTACACCTTC.

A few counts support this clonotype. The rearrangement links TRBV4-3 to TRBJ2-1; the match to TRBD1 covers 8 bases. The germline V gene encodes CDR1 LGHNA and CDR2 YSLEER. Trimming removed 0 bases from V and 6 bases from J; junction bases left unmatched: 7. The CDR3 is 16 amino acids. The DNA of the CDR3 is TGCGCCAGCAGCCAAGAGAGGACAGGGATTAGCAATGAGCAGTTCTTC. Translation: CASSQERTGISNEQFF.

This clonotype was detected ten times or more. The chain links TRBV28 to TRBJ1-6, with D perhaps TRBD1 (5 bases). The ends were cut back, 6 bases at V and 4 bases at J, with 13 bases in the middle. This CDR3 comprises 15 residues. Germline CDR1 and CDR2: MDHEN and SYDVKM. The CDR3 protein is CASSDGTRYNSPLHF. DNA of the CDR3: TGTGCCAGCAGCGACGGGACGCGTTATAATTCACCCCTCCACTTT. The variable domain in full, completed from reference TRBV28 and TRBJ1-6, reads DVKVTQSSRYLVKRTGEKVFLECVQDMDHENMFWYRQDPGLGLRLIYFSYDVKMKEKGDIPEGYSVSREKKERFSLILESASTNQTSMYLCASSDGTRYNSPLHFGNGTRLTVT.

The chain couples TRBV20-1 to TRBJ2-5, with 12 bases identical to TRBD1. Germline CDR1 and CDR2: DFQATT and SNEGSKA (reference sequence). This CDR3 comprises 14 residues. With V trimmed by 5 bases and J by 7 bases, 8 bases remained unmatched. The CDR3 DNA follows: TGCAGTGCTCTAACAGCGGGACAGGGGGCGACCCAGTACTTC. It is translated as CSALTAGQGATQYF.

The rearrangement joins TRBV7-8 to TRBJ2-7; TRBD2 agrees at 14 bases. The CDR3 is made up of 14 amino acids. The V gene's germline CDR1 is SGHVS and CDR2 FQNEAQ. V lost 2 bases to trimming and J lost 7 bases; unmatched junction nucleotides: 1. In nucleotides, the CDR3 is TGTGCCAGCAGCTTAAGGACTAGCGGGAGGGAGCAGTACTTC. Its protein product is CASSLRTSGREQYF.

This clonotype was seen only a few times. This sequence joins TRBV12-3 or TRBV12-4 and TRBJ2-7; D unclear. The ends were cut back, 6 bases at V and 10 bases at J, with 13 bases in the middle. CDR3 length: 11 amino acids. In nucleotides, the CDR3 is TGTGCCAGCAGCTCCGGAATTATCCAGTACTTC. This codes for CASSSGIIQYF.

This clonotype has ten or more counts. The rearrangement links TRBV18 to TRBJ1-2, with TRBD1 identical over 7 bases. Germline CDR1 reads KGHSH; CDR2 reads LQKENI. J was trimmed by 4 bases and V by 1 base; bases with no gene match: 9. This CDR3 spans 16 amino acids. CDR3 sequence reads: CASSPLGDREGYGYTF. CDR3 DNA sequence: TGTGCCAGCTCACCACTAGGCGACAGGGAGGGCTATGGCTACACCTTC.

The CDR3 DNA is TGTGCCAGCAGTTTTGAGCGGGGGTCAGATACGCAGTATTTT. Translated: CASSFERGSDTQYF. This rearrangement joins TRBV12-3 or TRBV12-4 to TRBJ2-3, with TRBD2 identical over 8 bases. The CDR3 is made up of 14 amino acids. The ends lost 3 bases at V and 4 bases at J; junction bases unmatched: 3.

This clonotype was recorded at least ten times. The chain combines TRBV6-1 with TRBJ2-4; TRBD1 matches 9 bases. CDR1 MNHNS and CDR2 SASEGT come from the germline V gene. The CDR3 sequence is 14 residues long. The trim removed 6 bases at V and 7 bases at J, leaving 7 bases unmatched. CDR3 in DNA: TGTGCCAGCAGGCGGGACAGGGTCAGTAACATTCAGTACTTC. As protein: CASRRDRVSNIQYF.

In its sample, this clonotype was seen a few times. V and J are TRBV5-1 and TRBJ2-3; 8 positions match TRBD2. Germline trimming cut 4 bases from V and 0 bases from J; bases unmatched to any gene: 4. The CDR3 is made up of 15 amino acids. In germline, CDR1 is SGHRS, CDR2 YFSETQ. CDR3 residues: CASSIAGPSTDTQYF. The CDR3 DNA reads TGCGCCAGCAGCATAGCGGGGCCCAGCACAGATACGCAGTATTTT.

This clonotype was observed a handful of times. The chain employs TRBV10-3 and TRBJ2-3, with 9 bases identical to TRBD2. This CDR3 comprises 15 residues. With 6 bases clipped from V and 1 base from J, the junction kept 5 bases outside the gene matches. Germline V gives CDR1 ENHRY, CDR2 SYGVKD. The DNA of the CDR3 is TGTGCCATCAGCACATTAGCGGGGGGCACAGATACGCAGTATTTT. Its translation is CAISTLAGGTDTQYF.

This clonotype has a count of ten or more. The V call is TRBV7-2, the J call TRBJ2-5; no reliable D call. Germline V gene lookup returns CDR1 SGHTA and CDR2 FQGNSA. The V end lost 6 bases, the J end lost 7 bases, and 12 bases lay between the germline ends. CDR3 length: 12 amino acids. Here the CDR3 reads CASSIGLATQYF. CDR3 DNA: TGTGCCAGCAGTATCGGTTTGGCGACCCAGTACTTC.